This T cell receptor (beta chain) was sequenced for a study of T cells in narcolepsy. Looking at the study overall: Patients with NT1 or NT2 and healthy control donors were enrolled.

The study's findings and limits: Some memory CD4+ repertoires had no autoreactive clone sequences.

This table comes from immunoSEQ multiplex PCR, and its TCRdb copy is limited to in-frame clones, with some not included. The sample holds 18,000 or so clones; approximately 90% are singletons and the top ten take roughly 0.68%. The ends lost 4 bases at V and 5 bases at J; junction bases unmatched: 11. Germline assignment: CDR1 SGDLS and CDR2 YYNGEE. This CDR3 is 16 amino acids long. Turning to this clone: The antigen remains unidentified.

The sequence was collected from a human donor in good health. What was sequenced was memory (CD45RA-) CD4+ T cells from blood. The chain has TRBV9 and TRBJ2-3; 9 positions match TRBD2. CDR3 region: CASSPPGLAGQDTQYF. The CDR3 DNA sequence: TGTGCCAGCAGCCCCCCCGGTCTAGCGGGGCAAGATACGCAGTATTTT.